The rows below give T cell receptor beta chains drawn from one sample of a study of cytomegalovirus exposure and HLA in healthy donors. The method was immunoSEQ multiplex PCR; TCRdb's version includes in-frame clones alone and lacks a portion of them. The sample includes about 96,000 clones. Specimen: PBMCs. These receptors all stem from a woman between 25 and 40 years old in good health and CMV-seronegative. The CDR3 runs from the conserved cysteine through the conserved F or W. The D gene is left open where the match is weak.

v_call	cdr3_length	d_call	j_call	cdr3_nt	cdr3_aa
TRBV9	17	TRBD1	TRBJ2-6	TGTGCCAGCACCCGGTGGACAGGACACTCTGGGGCCAACGTCCTGACTTTC	CASTRWTGHSGANVLTF
TRBV9	13	NA	TRBJ2-5	TGTGCCAGCAGCGTAGGGCAGGGAGAGACCCAGTACTTC	CASSVGQGETQYF
TRBV9	16	TRBD1	TRBJ1-6	TGTGCCAGCAGCCTTCAGGACAGGGGGTATAATTCACCCCTCCACTTT	CASSLQDRGYNSPLHF
TRBV7-6	15	NA	TRBJ2-7	TGTGCCAGCAGCTTAGCTGCTAGCGAGAGCTACGAGCAGTACTTC	CASSLAASESYEQYF
TRBV19	15	NA	TRBJ1-2	TGTGCCAGTAGTATTTTCGAAAGGAGGCCCTATGGCTACACCTTC	CASSIFERRPYGYTF
TRBV30	17	TRBD2	TRBJ2-3	TGTGCCTGGAGTTGGCGGGGGGGCCCCCAAAGCACAGATACGCAGTATTTT	CAWSWRGGPQSTDTQYF
TRBV29-1	12	NA	TRBJ2-7	TGCAGCGTTGGCCCCCAGGCCTACGAGCAGTACTTC	CSVGPQAYEQYF
TRBV2	13	NA	TRBJ2-3	TGTGCCGGCAGGGAGGGGGGGCCAGATACGCAGTATTTT	CAGREGGPDTQYF
TRBV6-5	15	TRBD1	TRBJ1-5	TGTGCCACCAAACAGGGGGGTCTTAGCAATCAGCCCCAGCATTTT	CATKQGGLSNQPQHF
TRBV11-2	13	NA	TRBJ2-4	TGTGCCAGCAGTAATCTAGCCAAAAACATTCAGTACTTC	CASSNLAKNIQYF
TRBV5-1	16	TRBD1	TRBJ2-7	TGCGCCAGCAGCTTGTGGGGACAGGGGAATAGGTACGAGCAGTACTTC	CASSLWGQGNRYEQYF
TRBV28	15	TRBD2	TRBJ2-5	TGTGCCAGCACCACCCACGCGGGAGGGCAAGAGACCCAGTACTTC	CASTTHAGGQETQYF
TRBV6-1	17	NA	TRBJ1-5	TGTGCCAGCAGTGGCGTTTCACAGGGAAATCTCCATCAGCCCCAGCATTTT	CASSGVSQGNLHQPQHF
TRBV10-3	16	NA	TRBJ1-1	TGTGCCATCAGTGAGAGGCGAACAGTGGAGAACACTGAAGCTTTCTTT	CAISERRTVENTEAFF